This TCR beta chain was obtained from a study of shared clonotypes between healthy human individuals (TCRdb year 2020). Looking at the study overall: A few men and two women, aged 18 to 49 years, made up the cohort. Per donor, leukapheresis produced somewhere between about 0.8 and 9.5 billion PBMCs. The study deeply sequenced blood TCR repertoires of 5 or 6 healthy adults to estimate repertoire size and the extent of clonotype sharing between individuals. To increase sequencing depth and limit assay-specific biases, different laboratories used diverse techniques to prepare libraries and sequence TCR repertoires. General study outcomes and caveats: Sampling was restricted to blood, and TCR repertoires in tissues likely differ from the TCR repertoires found in blood. Because the study included only a small number of donors, the genetic and exposure-history diversity represented was limited. Based on pairwise subsampling, the degree of clonotype sharing among donors was expected to be affected by sequencing depth.

Healthy HIV-negative adults with no recently reported acute infections or vaccinations were included as donors. All donors were Caucasian adults living in Nashville, Tennessee, USA. For unsorted samples, some 90 million PBMCs were counted, and genomic DNA was extracted using the QIAamp DNA Blood Mini kit. After blood collection by leukapheresis, PBMCs were isolated using Ficoll-Histopaque density gradient centrifugation and then cryopreserved in the vapor phase of liquid nitrogen. Using the deep immunoSEQ assay, multiplex PCR amplified TCR CDR3 regions from genomic DNA. Extracted genomic DNA from each cell subset was spread evenly across all wells of several immunoSEQ 96-well plates, with each plate serving as a replicate. For unsorted PBMC, 250 to 350 ng of genomic DNA, equivalent to about 30,000 T cell genomes, went into each replicate PCR. Ten immunoSEQ deep assay plates were used to sequence the unsorted PBMC genomic DNA. The purified libraries were quantified using a Qubit 3.0 fluorometer, sized with a Bioanalyzer 2100, and then quantified again using the KAPA Library Quantification kit. Every immunoSEQ 96-well plate was sequenced on a separate single-read 150-cycle Illumina NextSeq 550 flow cell. Processing in the source paper ran as follows. Because only junctional sequences without quality scores were contained in the immunoSEQ output, filtering matching that applied to full-length reads could not be performed. To assign V/J genes and CDR3, sequences were annotated using PyIR, a Python wrapper for IgBLAST v1.9, with IMGT germline references. Reads with weak V/J assignments (E-value above 1e-6), missing CDR3, stop codons, out-of-frame junctions, or ambiguous translated residues were removed. V3J clonotypes were defined by identical inferred V gene, J gene, and CDR3 amino acid sequence. Percentage overlap between repertoires was computed as shared unique clonotypes divided by the size of the smaller repertoire. Richness of each repertoire was evaluated using RTK rarefaction, the Chao1 estimator, and Recon v2.1 estimates of unobserved clonotypes. TCRdb's version of the immuneACCESS table is confined to in-frame rearrangements and falls short of the full clone set. An unresolved V gene accounts for under half of the shortfall where checked; the remainder is of unknown origin. V and J calls and clone size are copied from that table; D and trimming were computed from the DNA. This sample lists about 87,000 clones; around 43% were detected once. Jointly, the top ten make up more than 13% of the sample.

From cysteine to phenylalanine, the CDR3 is 14 amino acids long. Only the CDR3 portion is preserved as DNA: 42 bases, with reading frame beginning at the first base. CDR1 is given as SGHNT and CDR2 as YYREEE, both from the germline V gene (reference sequence). Ends trimmed: V by 5 bases, J by 1 base; bases unmatched to a gene: 4. This clone was detected many times. Its cognate antigen has yet to be identified. Per-base quality was not reported, and no clone a single base away is much larger than it. The sample was PBMCs. The receptor was derived from a woman in her thirties or forties in good health. Some clones in this sample may be carry-over from other donors' samples. This chain joins TRBV5-4 to TRBJ1-2; TRBD1 fits 8 bases in the junction. The bases are TGTGCCAGCAGTCTGACAGGGGTTAACTATGGCTACACCTTC. It specifies CASSLTGVNYGYTF.